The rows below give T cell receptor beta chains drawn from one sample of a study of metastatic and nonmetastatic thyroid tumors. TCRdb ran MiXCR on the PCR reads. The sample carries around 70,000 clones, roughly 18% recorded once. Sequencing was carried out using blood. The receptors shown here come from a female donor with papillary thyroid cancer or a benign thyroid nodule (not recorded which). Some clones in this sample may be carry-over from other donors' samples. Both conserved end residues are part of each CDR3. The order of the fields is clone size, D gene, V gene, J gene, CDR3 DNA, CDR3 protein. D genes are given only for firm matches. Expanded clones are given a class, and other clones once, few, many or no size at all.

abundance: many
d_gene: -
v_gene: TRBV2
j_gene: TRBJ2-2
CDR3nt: TGTGCCAGCAGTGTTGGAACGAACACCGGGGAGCTGTTTTTT
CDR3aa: CASSVGTNTGELFF

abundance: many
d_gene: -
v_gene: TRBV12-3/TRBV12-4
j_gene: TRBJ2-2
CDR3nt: TGTGCCAGCAGTTTGGACGGGCTAGGGAACACCGGGGAGCTGTTTTTT
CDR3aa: CASSLDGLGNTGELFF

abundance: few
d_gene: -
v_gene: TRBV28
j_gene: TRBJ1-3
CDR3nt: TGTGCCAGCAGTCCCGGGAGCTCTGGAAACACCATATATTTT
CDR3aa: CASSPGSSGNTIYF

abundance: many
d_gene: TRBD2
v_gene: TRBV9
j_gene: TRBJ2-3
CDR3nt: TGTGCCAGCAGCGTAGACGGGACTAGCGGCGGAGCCACAGATACGCAGTATTTT
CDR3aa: CASSVDGTSGGATDTQYF

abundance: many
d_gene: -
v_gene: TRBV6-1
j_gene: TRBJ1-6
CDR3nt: TGTGCCAGCAGTGAAATGTGGGGTTTATCAATCGATTCACCCCTCCACTTT
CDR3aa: CASSEMWGLSIDSPLHF

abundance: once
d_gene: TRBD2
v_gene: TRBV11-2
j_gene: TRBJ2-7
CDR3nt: TGTGCCAGCAGCCCTGGACTAGCGGGAGGGCCAGGGGCACCCGAGCAGTACTTC
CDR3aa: CASSPGLAGGPGAPEQYF

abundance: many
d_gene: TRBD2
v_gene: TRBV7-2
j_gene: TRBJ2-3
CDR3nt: TGTGCCAGCAGCCCGGGACTAGCGGGGTCAGATACGCAGTATTTT
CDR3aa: CASSPGLAGSDTQYF

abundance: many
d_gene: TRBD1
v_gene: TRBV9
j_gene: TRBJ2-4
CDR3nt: TGTGCCAGCAGCTCCACAGGGGGCCTAGCCAAAAACATTCAGTACTTC
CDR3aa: CASSSTGGLAKNIQYF

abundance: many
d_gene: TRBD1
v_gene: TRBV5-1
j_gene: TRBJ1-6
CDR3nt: TGCGCCAGCAGCTTGGGGGCCGGACAGGGGGGTTCACCCCTCCACTTT
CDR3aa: CASSLGAGQGGSPLHF

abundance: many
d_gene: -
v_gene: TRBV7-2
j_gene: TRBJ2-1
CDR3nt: TGTGCCAGCAGCTTAGCGGGTTCACAGTTATACAATGAGCAGTTCTTC
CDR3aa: CASSLAGSQLYNEQFF

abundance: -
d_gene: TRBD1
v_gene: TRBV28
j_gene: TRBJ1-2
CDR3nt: TGTGCCAGCAGTTCCCCCAATACAGGGGCCGAGTGGGGCTACACCTTC
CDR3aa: CASSSPNTGAEWGYTF

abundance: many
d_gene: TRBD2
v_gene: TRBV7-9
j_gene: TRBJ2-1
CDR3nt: TGTGCCACCCGGCTAGCGGACAATGAGCAGTTCTTC
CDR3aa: CATRLADNEQFF